A selection of T cell receptor beta chains follows, all from one sample in a study of post-analysis software for immune sequencing data. Each CDR3 protein is one row after TCRdb ran MiXCR on the PCR reads. The table records roughly 800,000 distinct CDR3 sequences, about 27% of them present only once. Sequenced sample: blood. The receptors shown here come from a girl between 10 and 17 years old with multiple sclerosis. Each CDR3 is given with its conserved first and last residue. The D gene is left open where the match is weak. Size is stated for part of the rows, as once, few or many counts, or as a class when the clone is expanded.

-	TRBV3-1	TRBJ2-1	-	TGTGCCAGCATATCAAGGGGTGAGCAGTTCTTC	CASISRGEQFF
-	TRBV6-5	TRBJ2-1	few	TGTGCCAGCACGCGCGGACCGTACAATGAGCAGTTCTTC	CASTRGPYNEQFF
-	TRBV25-1	TRBJ2-1	many	TGTGCCAGCAGTGCTGGTGAGCAGTTCTTC	CASSAGEQFF
TRBD1	TRBV7-2	TRBJ1-4	-	TGTGCCAGCAGCCCAACACGGACAGGGAATGAAAAACTGTTTTTT	CASSPTRTGNEKLFF
-	TRBV4-2	TRBJ2-4	few	TGTGCCAGCAGCCAGGACGGCAAACTAGCCAAAAACATTCAGTACTTC	CASSQDGKLAKNIQYF
-	TRBV20-1	TRBJ2-7	-	TGCAGTGCAGTTACAACAGGGTACGAGCAGTACTTC	CSAVTTGYEQYF
TRBD2	TRBV20-1	TRBJ2-7	few	TGCAGTGCACCTACTAGCGGGAGAAAATACTCCTACGAGCAGTACTTC	CSAPTSGRKYSYEQYF
-	TRBV3-1	TRBJ1-5	few	TGTGCCAGCAGCCAGATCCCCCTTGGGGTTAGCAATCAGCCCCAGCATTTT	CASSQIPLGVSNQPQHF
-	TRBV7-8	TRBJ1-5	few	TGTGCCAGCAGCTCCCGGACGGAGTTTAACCAGCCCCAGCATTTT	CASSSRTEFNQPQHF
-	TRBV15	TRBJ2-3	few	TGTGCCACCAGCAGAGATATCCTAGCGAAATGCGATACGCAGTATTTT	CATSRDILAKCDTQYF
-	TRBV11-2	TRBJ2-1	few	TGTGCCAGCAGCTTAGGTCATGCGGTCCCGATGTACAATGAGCAGTTCTTC	CASSLGHAVPMYNEQFF
TRBD2	TRBV20-1	TRBJ2-5	few	TGCAGTGCTTGCCGGACTAGCGGGGGGCGGGAGACCCAGTACTTC	CSACRTSGGRETQYF
-	TRBV20-1	TRBJ1-1	-	TGCAGTGCTAGAGATACCAGGGGCACTGAAGCTTTCTTT	CSARDTRGTEAFF
-	TRBV7-2	TRBJ1-1	-	TGTGCCAGCAGCCCTCAAGTGGGCACTGAAGCTTTCTTT	CASSPQVGTEAFF
TRBD2	TRBV3-1	TRBJ2-7	-	TGTGCCAGCAGCCAAGGACTAGCCGCCACCTACGAGCAGTACTTC	CASSQGLAATYEQYF
-	TRBV29-1	TRBJ1-1	-	TGCAGCGTCAAGGTACAGAACACTGAAGCTTTCTTT	CSVKVQNTEAFF
-	TRBV7-2	TRBJ2-1	-	TGTGCCAGCAGCGGGGCAGGGAACTCCCATGAGCAGTTCTTC	CASSGAGNSHEQFF
-	TRBV9	TRBJ1-2	few	TGTGCCAGCAGCGTAGATCTGGCAGCCTCTAACTATGGCTACACCTTC	CASSVDLAASNYGYTF
TRBD1	TRBV12-3/TRBV12-4	TRBJ1-1	few	TGTGCCAGCAGGGACAGGGGACGAGGGCCGGACACTGAAGCTTTCTTT	CASRDRGRGPDTEAFF
TRBD2	TRBV12-3/TRBV12-4	TRBJ2-5	few	TGTGCCAGCAGTATCGGGACTAGCAAGAATGAGCAGTACTTC	CASSIGTSKNEQYF
-	TRBV7-6	TRBJ1-1	-	TGTGCCAGCAGCCGACAGGTGGGAACTGAAGCTTTCTTT	CASSRQVGTEAFF
TRBD2	TRBV28	TRBJ2-3	few	TGTGCCAGCAGTTTATTCGCGGGAGGAGGCGCAGATACGCAGTATTTT	CASSLFAGGGADTQYF
-	TRBV27	TRBJ2-6	once	TGTGCCAGCAGTTTATCGTCCGGGGACGGGGCCAACGTCCTGACTTTC	CASSLSSGDGANVLTF
-	TRBV6-5	TRBJ2-4	few	TGTGCCAGCAGTTCCCGTCGTTCGGGGCTAGCCAAAAACATTCAGTACTTC	CASSSRRSGLAKNIQYF
TRBD1	TRBV7-8	TRBJ1-1	few	TGTGCCAGCAGCTGGGGACAGGGTGCGGCTTTCTTT	CASSWGQGAAFF
-	TRBV29-1	TRBJ2-7	few	TGCAGCGTTGATTTGGGGGCAGGGGCCCAGTACTTC	CSVDLGAGAQYF
-	TRBV28	TRBJ1-2	few	TGTGCCAGCAGTCGGGGTCGCAATCAGTATGGCTACACCTTC	CASSRGRNQYGYTF
-	TRBV29-1	TRBJ2-3	many	TGCAGCGTTGGAGGCAGTGTTACCACAGATACGCAGTATTTT	CSVGGSVTTDTQYF
-	TRBV5-1	TRBJ2-3	many	TGCGCCAGCAGCTTAGGATACCGACACACAGATACGCAGTATTTT	CASSLGYRHTDTQYF
-	TRBV7-9	TRBJ2-3	-	TGTGCCAGCAGCTTAGTATCGGGGTTGGGCACAGATACGCAGTATTTT	CASSLVSGLGTDTQYF
-	TRBV7-9	TRBJ2-1	-	TGTGCCAGCAGCTTAGCAGGGCAGGTAGACAATGAGCAGTTCTTC	CASSLAGQVDNEQFF